Presented here are 28 T cell receptor beta chains from one specimen sequenced in a study of OX40 agonist ivuxolimab in advanced cancers. TCRdb keeps only in-frame clones here, not all; method: immunoSEQ multiplex PCR. The table has over 30,000 clones, around 80% seen once; the top ten hold nearly 20%. Sequencing was performed on CD4+ or CD8+ T cells sorted from blood, taken in a trial of the OX40 agonist ivuxolimab. The receptors here all came from an adult with an advanced solid tumor such as melanoma, head and neck, liver or kidney cancer.

This clone was picked up a small number of times. As the CDR3 is not closed by the conserved phenylalanine or tryptophan, this likely results from a read error. Because the CDR3's place on the DNA is in doubt, the DNA is left out and the CDR3 is given as listed by TCRdb. The rearrangement links TRBV2 to TRBJ1-6. CDR1 and CDR2 from the germline V gene are SNHLY and FYNNEI. The CDR3 region is 11 residues in length, termini included. The CDR3 reads CASSEAGIWIS.

For the CDR3, the DNA is TGTGCCTGGAGTGTGCAGGGCCCGAACACCGGGGAGCTGTTTTTT. This gives the protein CAWSVQGPNTGELFF. The chain links TRBV30 to TRBJ2-2; the D gene is possibly TRBD1 (5 bases). V was cut by 0 bases and J by 0 bases, with 8 bases left in between. There are 15 residues in the CDR3. Germline values: CDR1 GTSNPN, CDR2 SVGIG (reference sequence).

The rearrangement joins TRBV4-1 to TRBJ1-2, with D possibly matching TRBD1 (6 bases). With 1 base removed from V and 4 bases from J, the gap between germline ends came to 13 bases. Germline-derived CDR1 and CDR2 are MGHRA and YSYEKL. The CDR3 is 15 residues long. The CDR3 bases are TGCGCCAGCAGCCAAGCCCCAGGGGTCCCCTATGGCTACACCTTC. Translation gives CASSQAPGVPYGYTF.

This chain links TRBV7-2 with TRBJ1-1; unclear D gene. Trimming took off 5 bases at V and 2 bases at J, with 9 bases between the two ends. The length of the CDR3 is 13 residues. Germline loops: CDR1 SGHTA, CDR2 FQGNSA. The CDR3 is CASSADFNTEAFF. The CDR3 nucleotides read TGTGCCAGCAGCGCTGATTTCAACACTGAAGCTTTCTTT.

The chain joins TRBV4-1 to TRBJ1-1; D ambiguous. The ends were cut back, 1 base at V and 5 bases at J, with 8 bases in the middle. From germline, CDR1 is MGHRA and CDR2 YSYEKL. This CDR3 spans 13 amino acids. The chain's CDR3 is CASSQGRVTEAFF. Written as DNA, the CDR3 is TGCGCCAGCAGCCAAGGTAGGGTAACTGAAGCTTTCTTT.

V gene TRBV4-2 combines with J gene TRBJ2-1; D is possibly TRBD2 (6 bases). Trimming took off 0 bases at V and 0 bases at J, with 12 bases between the two ends. The length of the CDR3 is 17 residues. The V gene's germline CDR1 is LGHNA and CDR2 YNFKEQ. This CDR3 reads CASSQEGLGSSYNEQFF. CDR3 bases: TGTGCCAGCAGCCAAGAGGGGCTCGGGAGCTCCTACAATGAGCAGTTCTTC.

The J gene is TRBJ1-1, the V gene TRBV5-1; D call uncertain. V lost 3 bases and J lost 5, with 11 bases in between. The CDR3 runs 13 residues. The V gene's germline CDR1 is SGHRS and CDR2 YFSETQ. The CDR3 spells CASSSTLRTEAFF. Written as DNA, the CDR3 is TGCGCCAGCAGCTCAACACTGAGGACTGAAGCTTTCTTT.

The rearrangement uses TRBV18 and TRBJ1-1, with D unresolved. Germline CDR1 is KGHSH and CDR2 is LQKENI. V was cut by 2 bases and J by 1 base, with 8 bases left in between. CDR3 length equals 14 residues. The CDR3, as DNA: TGTGCCAGCTCACCAGCAACGGCGAACACTGAAGCTTTCTTT. This sequence encodes CASSPATANTEAFF.

This clone occurred a few times. This chain joins TRBV6-5 and TRBJ2-1; D is perhaps TRBD2 (6 bases). The germline V gene encodes CDR1 MNHEY and CDR2 SVGAGI. The CDR3 totals 13 residues. V lost 6 bases and J 9 bases, leaving 15 bases between the germline ends. The CDR3: CASSPGDGGEQFF. The CDR3 bases are TGTGCCAGCAGCCCCGGGGACGGGGGTGAGCAGTTCTTC.

This clone was observed a few times. J is TRBJ1-2 and V is TRBV9, with D possibly TRBD1 on 5 matching bases. Trimming left V 2 bases short and J 4 bases short, with 12 bases between. The CDR3 runs to 14 residues. Germline V gene sequence: CDR1 SGDLS, CDR2 YYNGEE. This chain's CDR3 is CASSVGVLGYGYTF. DNA for the CDR3: TGTGCCAGCAGCGTGGGGGTACTGGGCTATGGCTACACCTTC.

The chain uses TRBV14 and TRBJ1-6; no definite D call. The V and J ends lost 0 bases and 7 bases respectively, with 13 bases between them. From germline, CDR1 is SGHDN and CDR2 FVKESK. The CDR3 length is 16 residues. CDR3 bases: TGTGCCAGCAGCCAAGATAACGGCAGAGTGAATTCACCCCTCCACTTT. This gives the protein CASSQDNGRVNSPLHF.

The chain employs TRBV5-1 and TRBJ1-1; 8 nucleotides line up with TRBD1. The V and J ends lost 4 bases and 1 base, in that order; junction bases with no gene match: 3. From germline, CDR1 is SGHRS and CDR2 YFSETQ. This CDR3 has 14 amino acids. For the CDR3, the DNA is TGCGCCAGCAGCAACAGGGGGGCGAACACTGAAGCTTTCTTT. The encoded protein is CASSNRGANTEAFF.

The J gene is TRBJ2-7, the V gene TRBV7-7; 9 nucleotides match TRBD1. The CDR3 is 14 amino acids. The trim removed 1 base at V and 2 bases at J, leaving 0 bases unmatched. CDR1 is SSHAT, CDR2 FNYEAQ, per germline (reference sequence). CDR3: CASSLGTGAYEQYF. CDR3 DNA: TGTGCCAGCAGCTTAGGGACAGGGGCCTACGAGCAGTACTTC.

This clone has just one count. The rearrangement joins TRBV11-3 to TRBJ2-2; unclear D gene. Trimming cost V 5 bases and J 0 bases, with 1 base left between them. Per the germline V gene, CDR1 is SGHNT and CDR2 is YENEEA. This CDR3 comprises 12 residues. CDR3 bases: TGTGCCAGCAGCCCGAACACCGGGGAGCTGTTTTTT. Translation: CASSPNTGELFF.

In nucleotides, the CDR3 is TGTGCCAGCAGCAGGCTAGCGGGGATCGACAATGAGCAGTTCTTC. Amino acid sequence: CASSRLAGIDNEQFF. The rearrangement uses TRBV11-2 and TRBJ2-1, with 9 bases matching TRBD2. The length of the CDR3 is 15 residues. The junction had 7 bases not matched to a gene; V was cut back by 5 bases and J by 5 bases. The germline V gene has CDR1 SGHAT and CDR2 FQNNGV.

A single count supports this clone. V and J are TRBV4-1 and TRBJ1-1; D is undetermined. V was pared by 7 bases and J by 4 bases, with 16 bases between. The CDR3 consists of 14 residues. Germline V gives CDR1 MGHRA, CDR2 YSYEKL. The CDR3 here is CASTPPGSGTEAFF. In DNA, the CDR3 is TGCGCCAGCACCCCGCCCGGGTCGGGCACTGAAGCTTTCTTT.

The rearrangement joins TRBV29-1 to TRBJ2-7, with TRBD2 matching 11 bases. V was clipped by 1 base and J by 2 bases; unmatched bases: 4. In germline, CDR1 is SQVTM, CDR2 ANQGSEA. This CDR3 comprises 15 residues. The CDR3 nucleotides are TGCAGCGTTGAAGGAACTAGCGGGGGAACCTACGAGCAGTACTTC. As protein: CSVEGTSGGTYEQYF.

CDR3 sequence reads: CASSYGEPGGANVLTF. CDR3 DNA sequence: TGTGCCAGCAGTTACGGCGAGCCGGGGGGGGCCAACGTCCTGACTTTC. This sequence joins TRBV6-5 and TRBJ2-6; perhaps TRBD2 as D (5 bases). Germline loops: CDR1 MNHEY, CDR2 SVGAGI. This CDR3 has 16 amino acids. Trimming took 2 bases from V and 4 from J, leaving 12 bases between them.

Within the sample, this clone is medium-sized (0.01 to 0.1%). V usage is TRBV5-1 and J usage is TRBJ1-3; 9 positions agree with TRBD1. V trimming: 4 bases; J trimming: 6 bases; junction bases outside the gene matches: 5. Germline-derived CDR1 and CDR2 are SGHRS and YFSETQ. The CDR3 covers 14 residues. CDR3 residues: CASSIGTGQNTIYF. Here the CDR3 DNA reads TGCGCCAGCAGCATCGGGACAGGGCAAAACACCATATATTTT.

The V call is TRBV7-9, the J call TRBJ1-2; no firm D call. The V end lost 4 bases, the J end lost 8 bases, and 14 bases lay between the germline ends. This CDR3 region has 13 residues. The germline V gene has CDR1 SEHNR and CDR2 FQNEAQ (reference sequence). This CDR3 reads CASSSWRELGYTF. CDR3 bases: TGTGCCAGCAGCTCATGGAGAGAGTTGGGCTACACCTTC.

This clone appeared many times. V is TRBV9 and J is TRBJ2-7; tentatively, D is TRBD1 (6 bases). CDR1 SGDLS and CDR2 YYNGEE come from the germline V gene. Between the trimmed V and J ends, which lost 0 bases and 4 bases, there was a span of 11 bases. This CDR3 contains 14 residues. CDR3 protein: CASSVGVQGYEQYF. CDR3 DNA sequence: TGTGCCAGCAGCGTAGGAGTTCAGGGGTACGAGCAGTACTTC.

V and J are TRBV9 and TRBJ2-7; 8 bases map to TRBD1. J was trimmed by 7 bases and V by 0 bases; bases with no gene match: 6. The CDR3 spans 14 residues. Germline CDR1 is SGDLS and CDR2 is YYNGEE. The CDR3 loop reads CASSVASGGGEQYF. The CDR3 DNA sequence: TGTGCCAGCAGCGTAGCTTCAGGGGGCGGTGAGCAGTACTTC.

About this clone itself: Other nucleotide sequences in the sample specify the same CDR3. The chain is built from TRBV10-1 and TRBJ2-7; the match to TRBD2 covers 9 bases. Germline CDR1 reads WNHNN; CDR2 reads SYGVQD (reference sequence). V gave up 5 bases and J gave up 3 bases; unmatched junction bases: 2. This CDR3 is 13 amino acids long. The CDR3 reads CASSRSGGYEQYF. The CDR3 bases are TGCGCCAGCAGTCGTAGCGGGGGCTACGAGCAGTACTTC.

The rearrangement links TRBV21-1 to TRBJ2-7. TRBV21-1 corresponds to a pseudogene. The CDR3 runs 14 residues. The CDR3 coding sequence is TGTGCCAGCAGCAACAAGGACAAGGCTGGGGAGCAGTACGTC. Residues: CASSNKDKAGEQYV.

By share of the sample, this clone is large (0.1 to 1%). Distinct nucleotide sequences in the sample also encode this CDR3. The CDR3 bases are TGCGCCAGCAGCAGATTCGACGGTAACACTGAAGCTTTCTTT. Translation gives CASSRFDGNTEAFF. The rearrangement links TRBV5-1 to TRBJ1-1; D gene uncertain. The CDR3 spans 14 residues. Trimming pared 4 bases from V and 2 bases from J, leaving 12 bases between. CDR1 is SGHRS, CDR2 YFSETQ, per germline.

This clone has just a few counts. The chain joins TRBV9 to TRBJ1-1; the D is unclear. The CDR3 is 16 amino acids. V was clipped by 4 bases and J by 1 base, with 17 bases between them. The germline V gene encodes CDR1 SGDLS and CDR2 YYNGEE. CDR3 in amino acids: CASSLGMTNTNTEAFF. The CDR3 nucleotides are TGTGCCAGCAGCTTAGGAATGACAAATACGAACACTGAAGCTTTCTTT. The full variable domain, its missing parts supplied by reference TRBV9 and TRBJ1-1, is DSGVTQTPKHLITATGQRVTLRCSPRSGDLSVYWYQQSLDQGLQFLIQYYNGEERAKGNILERFSAQQFPDLHSELNLSSLELGDSALYFCASSLGMTNTNTEAFFGQGTRLTVV.

CDR3 in amino acids: CASSLNRGRWEAFF. The CDR3 DNA sequence: TGTGCCAGCAGCTTGAACAGGGGTCGATGGGAAGCTTTCTTT. The gene calls are TRBV5-6 and TRBJ1-1, with 7 bases aligning to TRBD1. CDR1 is SGHDT, CDR2 YYEEEE, per germline. The CDR3 loop spans 14 amino acids. J was trimmed by 8 bases and V by 1 base; bases with no gene match: 8.

This chain joins TRBV9 and TRBJ1-1, with 10 bases lining up with TRBD1. Per the germline V gene, CDR1 is SGDLS and CDR2 is YYNGEE. Trimming at V came to 4 bases and at J to 1 base, leaving 4 bases not matched to a gene. The CDR3 covers 15 residues. Written as DNA, the CDR3 is TGTGCCAGCAGCTTACGGACAGGGGGGAACACTGAAGCTTTCTTT. Its translation: CASSLRTGGNTEAFF.